This is a list of T cell receptor beta chains from one sample in a study of T cells in Graves' hyperthyroidism and ophthalmopathy. TCRdb independently ran MiXCR on the multiplex PCR reads; one entry per CDR3 protein. This sample has 150,000 to 200,000 distinct CDR3 sequences, with about a sixth found just once. The sequenced sample was blood. The origin of the receptors is a woman between 50 and 59 years old with Graves' hyperthyroidism. The conserved cysteine and the conserved F or W are not part of the CDR3 here.

TRBJ2-5	TRBV10-2	ASSEATAQETQY
TRBJ2-7	TRBV6-1	ASSERLAGAREQY
TRBJ1-1	TRBV7-2	ASSLDVRGAAF
TRBJ1-2	TRBV19	ASSSGWEARNYGYT
TRBJ2-5	TRBV5-1	ASSNGQGRKTQY
TRBJ2-2	TRBV7-9	ASSTTGELF
TRBJ1-1	TRBV5-1	ASSLQLQGPNTEAF
TRBJ2-5	TRBV7-8	ASSFHGTVLQETQY
TRBJ1-5	TRBV20-1	SVRGEVDQPQH
TRBJ1-2	TRBV5-1	ASTRDGEGGYT
TRBJ1-1	TRBV28	ASSEGRTEAF
TRBJ1-3	TRBV19	ASSNSRAPGNTIY
TRBJ2-7	TRBV9	ASSVGTSNEQY
TRBJ1-5	TRBV20-1	SASSSRGGEGLPQH
TRBJ1-1	TRBV29-1	SASPKLNTEAF